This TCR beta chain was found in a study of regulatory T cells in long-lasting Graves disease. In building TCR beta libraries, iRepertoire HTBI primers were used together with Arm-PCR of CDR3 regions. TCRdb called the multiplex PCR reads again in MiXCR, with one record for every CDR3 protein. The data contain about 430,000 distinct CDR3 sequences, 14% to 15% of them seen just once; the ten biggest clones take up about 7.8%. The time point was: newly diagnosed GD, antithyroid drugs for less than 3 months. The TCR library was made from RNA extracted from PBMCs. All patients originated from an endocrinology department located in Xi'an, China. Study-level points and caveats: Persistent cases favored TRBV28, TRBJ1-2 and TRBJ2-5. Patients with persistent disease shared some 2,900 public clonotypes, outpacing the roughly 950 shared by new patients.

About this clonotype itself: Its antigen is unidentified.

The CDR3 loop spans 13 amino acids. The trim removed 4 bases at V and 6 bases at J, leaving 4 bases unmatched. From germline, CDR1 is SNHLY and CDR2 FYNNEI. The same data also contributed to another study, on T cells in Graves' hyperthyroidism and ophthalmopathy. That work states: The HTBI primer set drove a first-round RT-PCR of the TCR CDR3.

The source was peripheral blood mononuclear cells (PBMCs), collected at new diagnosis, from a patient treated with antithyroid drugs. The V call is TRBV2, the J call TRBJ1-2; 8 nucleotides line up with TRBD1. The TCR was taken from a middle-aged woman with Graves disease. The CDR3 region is CASSVTGGDGYTF. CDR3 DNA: TGTGCCAGCAGTGTAACAGGGGGTGATGGCTACACCTTC.